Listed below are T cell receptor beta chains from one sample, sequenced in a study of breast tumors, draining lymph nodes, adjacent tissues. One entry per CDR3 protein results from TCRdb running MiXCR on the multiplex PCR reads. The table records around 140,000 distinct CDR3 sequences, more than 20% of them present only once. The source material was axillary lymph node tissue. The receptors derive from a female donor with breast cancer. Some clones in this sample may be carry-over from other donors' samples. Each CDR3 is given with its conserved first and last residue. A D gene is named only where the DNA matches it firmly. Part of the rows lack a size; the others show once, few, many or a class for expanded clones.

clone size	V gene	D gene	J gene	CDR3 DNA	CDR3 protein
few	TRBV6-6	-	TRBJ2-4	TGTGCCAGCAGTTGGACAGTACAGGAGGCTAAAAACATTCAGTACTTC	CASSWTVQEAKNIQYF
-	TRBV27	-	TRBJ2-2	TGTGCCAGCAGTTTATCACCCATAGAGATACGGGGGACCGGGGAGCTGTTTTTT	CASSLSPIEIRGTGELFF
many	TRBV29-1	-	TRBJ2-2	TGCAGCGTTGTACGGGGACCCGGGGAGCTGTTTTTT	CSVVRGPGELFF
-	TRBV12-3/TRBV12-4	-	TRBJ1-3	TGTGCCAGCAGCTTTTACTTGGGGGCTGGGGACACCATATATTTT	CASSFYLGAGDTIYF
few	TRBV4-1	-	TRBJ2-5	TGCGCCAGCAGCCAAGGGGCGCTCTTGGTGGAGACCCAGTACTTC	CASSQGALLVETQYF
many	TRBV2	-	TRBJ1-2	TGTGCCAGCGGTCGGGGAGGGGACTATGGCTACACCTTC	CASGRGGDYGYTF
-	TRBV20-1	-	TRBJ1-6	TGCAGTGCTACTCGGACGGTCAATTCACCCCTCCACTTT	CSATRTVNSPLHF
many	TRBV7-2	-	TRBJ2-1	TGTGCCAGCAGCTCCCCCCCCAATGAGCAGTTCTTC	CASSSPPNEQFF
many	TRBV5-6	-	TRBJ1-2	TGTGCCAGCAGCTCCCGGGACACCTCTAACTATGGCTACACCTTC	CASSSRDTSNYGYTF
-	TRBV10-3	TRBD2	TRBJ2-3	TGTGCCATCAGTGGGGTAACTAGCGGACACACAGATACGCAGTATTTC	CAISGVTSGHTDTQYF
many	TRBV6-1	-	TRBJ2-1	TGTGCCAGCAGTCCCAACAATGAGCAGTTCTTC	CASSPNNEQFF
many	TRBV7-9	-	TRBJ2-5	TGTGCCAGCAGCATAGGGGGGGAGACCCAGTACTTC	CASSIGGETQYF
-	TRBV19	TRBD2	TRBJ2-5	TGTGCCAGTAGTATTTCAGCGGGAAAGGGGACCCAGTACTTC	CASSISAGKGTQYF
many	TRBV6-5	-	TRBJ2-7	TGTGCCAGCAGTTACGCACGCAGAAAGACCGGGACAGCGGGCTCCTACGAGCAGTACTTC	CASSYARRKTGTAGSYEQYF
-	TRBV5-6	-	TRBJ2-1	TGTGCCAGCAGCGACGAGGAAGTGAACCCTTCGAAGTACAATGAGCAGTTCTTC	CASSDEEVNPSKYNEQFF
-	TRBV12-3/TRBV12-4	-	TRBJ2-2	TGTACCAGCGGGAACACCGGGGAGCTGTTTTTT	CTSGNTGELFF
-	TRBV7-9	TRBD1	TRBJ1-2	TGTGCCAGCAGCTTAGAGCAGGGGGCAAACTATGGCTACACCTTC	CASSLEQGANYGYTF
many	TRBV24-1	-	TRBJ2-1	TGTGCCACCAGTGACGACGAGGAGGGTGAGCAGTTCTTC	CATSDDEEGEQFF
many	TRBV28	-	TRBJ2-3	TGTGCCAGCAGTTTTGACTCCACAGATACGCAGTATTTT	CASSFDSTDTQYF
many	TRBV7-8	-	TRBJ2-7	TGTGCCAGCACCCCGGGGATCGGAGAGCAGTACTTC	CASTPGIGEQYF
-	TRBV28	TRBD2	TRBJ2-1	TGTGCCAGCAGTCCCGGGACTAGCGGCTCCTACAATGAGCAGTTCTTC	CASSPGTSGSYNEQFF
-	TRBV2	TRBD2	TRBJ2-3	TGTGCCAGCAGTGGCTGGACTAGCGGGAGCACAGATACGCAGTATTTT	CASSGWTSGSTDTQYF
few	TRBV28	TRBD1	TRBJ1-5	TGTGCCAGCAGTTCTCACAGGGGAGTCGGCAATCAGCCCCAGCATTTT	CASSSHRGVGNQPQHF
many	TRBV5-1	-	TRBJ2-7	TGCGCCAGCAGCTTGGTTGGTCACGAGCAGTACTTC	CASSLVGHEQYF
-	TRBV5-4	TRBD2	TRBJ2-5	TGTGCCAGCAGCTTTAGCGGGAGTTATAGGGAGGAGACCCAGTACTTC	CASSFSGSYREETQYF
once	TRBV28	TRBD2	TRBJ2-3	TGTGCCAACAGTTTACAGGCAGTAGCGGGAGTGACAGATACGCAGTATTTT	CANSLQAVAGVTDTQYF
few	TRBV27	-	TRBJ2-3	TGTGCCAGCAGCTCCGGAGGGCCTCGTTTCGGGCAGTATTTT	CASSSGGPRFGQYF
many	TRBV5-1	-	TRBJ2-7	TGCGCCAGCAGCCGCGGGACAGTCACCCCGCACGAGCAGTACTTC	CASSRGTVTPHEQYF
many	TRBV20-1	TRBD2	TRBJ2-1	TGCAGTGCTGAGATGGGGCTAGCGGGCAACAATGAGCAGTTCTTC	CSAEMGLAGNNEQFF
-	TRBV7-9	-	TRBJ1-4	TGTGCCAGCAGCTCGCCGGACAGCACCAGTGAAAAACTGTTTTTT	CASSSPDSTSEKLFF
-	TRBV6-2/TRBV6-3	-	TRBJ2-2	-	CASSRGGTSGVFGPGTGELFF
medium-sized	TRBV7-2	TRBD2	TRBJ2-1	TGTGCCAGCAGCTTAGACTTCACGGGGGGCTCCTACAATGAGCAGTTCTTC	CASSLDFTGGSYNEQFF
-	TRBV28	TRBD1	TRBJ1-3	TGTGCCAGCAGTTTACTGGGACAGGCGGGCACCATATATTTT	CASSLLGQAGTIYF
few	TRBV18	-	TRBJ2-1	TGTGCCAGCTCACCTCAACATACCGGGACCAACAATGAGCAGTTCTTC	CASSPQHTGTNNEQFF
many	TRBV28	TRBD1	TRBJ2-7	TGTGCCAGCAGTTTAAGGGGGGGGACAGGGGGCCTCCCGCACTTC	CASSLRGGTGGLPHF
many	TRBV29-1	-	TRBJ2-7	TGCAGCGGGGGGTGGAGGGAGTCAAGGATCTACGAGCAGTACTTC	CSGGWRESRIYEQYF
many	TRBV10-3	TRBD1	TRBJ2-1	TGTGCCATCAGTGCTACCGGGACAGGTTTGAATGAGCAGTTCTTC	CAISATGTGLNEQFF
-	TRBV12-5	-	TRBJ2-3	TGTGCTAGTGGTTTGGTGAGGGGTCCTAGCACCACAGATACGCAGTATTTT	CASGLVRGPSTTDTQYF
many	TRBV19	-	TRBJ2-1	TGTGCCTCTACTGGGGGGTCCTACAATGAGCAGTTCTTC	CASTGGSYNEQFF
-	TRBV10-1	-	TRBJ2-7	TGCGCCAGCAATAGCGGCAAAGAGCAGTACTTC	CASNSGKEQYF
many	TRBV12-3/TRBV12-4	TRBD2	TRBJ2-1	TGTGCCAGCAGCCCCGGTGGACTAGCGGGAGTTGAGCAGTTCTTC	CASSPGGLAGVEQFF
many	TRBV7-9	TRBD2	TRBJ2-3	TGTGCCAGCAGCGGTAGCGGGAACGCAGATACGCAGTATTTT	CASSGSGNADTQYF
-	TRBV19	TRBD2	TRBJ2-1	TGTGCCAGTAGTAACGAAAGGACTAGCGGAGCTTACAATGAGCAGTTCTTC	CASSNERTSGAYNEQFF
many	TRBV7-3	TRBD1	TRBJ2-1	TGTGCCAGCAGCTTAGAGCAGGGGGCCTACAATGAGCAGTTCTTC	CASSLEQGAYNEQFF
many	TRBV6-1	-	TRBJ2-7	TGTGCCAGCAGTGAGGCAGCGGGCTACGAGCAGTACTTC	CASSEAAGYEQYF
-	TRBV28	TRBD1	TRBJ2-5	TGTGCCAGCAGTGGGACAGGGAGAGAGACCCAGTACTTC	CASSGTGRETQYF
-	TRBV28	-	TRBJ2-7	TGTGCCAGCAGTTTTCCGGGCCCAACTTTGGCTGGGCAGTACTTC	CASSFPGPTLAGQYF
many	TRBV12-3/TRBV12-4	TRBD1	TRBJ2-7	TGTGCCAGCAGTTCGACAGGGGTTGTGAACGAGCAGTACTTC	CASSSTGVVNEQYF
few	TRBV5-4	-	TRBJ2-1	TGTGCCAGCAGCTTAATGACCGGCAATGAGCAGTTCTTC	CASSLMTGNEQFF
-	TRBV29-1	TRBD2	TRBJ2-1	TGCAGCGTTGATTTAGCGGGAGGCCACAATGAGCAGTTCTTC	CSVDLAGGHNEQFF
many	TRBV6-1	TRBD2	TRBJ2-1	TGTGCCAGCAGACGGACTAGCGGGACCTATGAGCAGTTCTTC	CASRRTSGTYEQFF
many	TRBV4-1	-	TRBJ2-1	TGCGCCAGCAGCCCCACAGGGCCACAAAATGAGCAGTTCTTC	CASSPTGPQNEQFF
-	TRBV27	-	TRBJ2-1	TGTGCCAGCAGTTCCGCCGGGAGACCCTACAATGAGCAGTTCTTC	CASSSAGRPYNEQFF
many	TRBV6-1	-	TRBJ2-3	TGTGCCAGCAGAGACGCAGGGGGGCCTACCACAGATACGCAGTATTTT	CASRDAGGPTTDTQYF
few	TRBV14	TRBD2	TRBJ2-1	TGTGCCAGCAGCCCCCGGTGGGGACTAGCGGGGTTCAGCTCCTACAATGAGCAGTTCTTC	CASSPRWGLAGFSSYNEQFF
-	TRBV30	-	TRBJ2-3	TGTGCCTGGAGTCTAGGTCGGAGGACAGATACGCAGTATTTT	CAWSLGRRTDTQYF
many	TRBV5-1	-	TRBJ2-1	TGCGCCAGCAGCTTGGACGGGAGCTCCTACAATGAGCAGTTCTTC	CASSLDGSSYNEQFF
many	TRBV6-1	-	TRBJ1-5	TGTGCCAGCAGTGAATACGACGGATTCAATCAGCCCCAGCATTTT	CASSEYDGFNQPQHF
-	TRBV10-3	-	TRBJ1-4	TGTGCCATCAGTGAGACCCAAACGACAGGCCTTAATGAAGAACTGCTTTTT	CAISETQTTGLNEELLF